A selection of T cell receptor beta chains follows, all from one sample in a study of OX40 agonist ivuxolimab in advanced cancers. The table came from immunoSEQ multiplex PCR; TCRdb's copy has only in-frame clones and leaves some out. The repertoire consists of some 61,000 clones, with approximately 90% occurring once and the leading ten covering approximately 5%. The specimen was CD4+ or CD8+ T cells sorted from blood, collected in a trial of the OX40 agonist ivuxolimab. The source is an adult with an advanced solid tumor such as melanoma, head and neck, liver or kidney cancer. The CDR3 runs from the conserved cysteine through the conserved F or W. D genes are given only for firm matches. Not all rows give a size; the values are once, few, many and, for expanded clones, a class.

TRBV2	-	TRBD1	TRBJ1-5	CASSPDTGGNQPQHF	TGTGCCAGCAGTCCGGATACAGGGGGCAATCAGCCCCAGCATTTT
TRBV7-2	-	TRBD2	TRBJ2-7	CASSLGGLAGVNLYF	TGTGCCAGCAGCTTAGGGGGACTAGCGGGAGTCAATTTGTACTTC
TRBV12-5	-	-	TRBJ2-7	CASGTLGRYF	TGTGCTAGTGGGACGTTAGGACGGTACTTC
TRBV6-5	-	-	TRBJ2-7	CASSPQGWGDYEQYF	TGTGCCAGCAGTCCTCAGGGTTGGGGTGACTACGAGCAGTACTTC
TRBV7-3	-	-	TRBJ2-1	CASSFGGVYNEQFF	TGTGCCAGCAGTTTTGGGGGTGTCTACAATGAGCAGTTCTTC
TRBV28	once	TRBD1	TRBJ1-1	CASSLSQTGVNTEAFF	TGTGCCAGCAGTTTATCCCAGACAGGGGTTAACACTGAAGCTTTCTTT
TRBV7-9	-	-	TRBJ1-4	CASSQGRATNEKLFF	TGTGCCAGCAGCCAGGGACGGGCAACTAATGAAAAACTGTTTTTT
TRBV18	-	TRBD2	TRBJ2-3	CASSRETSGSSTDTQYF	TGTGCCAGCTCACGAGAAACTAGCGGTTCTAGCACAGATACGCAGTATTTT
TRBV19	-	-	TRBJ2-2	CASNHPSLAGELFF	TGTGCCAGTAACCATCCTAGCCTCGCTGGGGAGCTGTTTTTT
TRBV9	-	-	TRBJ1-3	CASSSKRAFNSGNTIYF	TGTGCCAGCAGCTCCAAGAGGGCATTCAACTCTGGAAACACCATATATTTT
TRBV28	-	-	TRBJ2-7	CASTPQVGLNYEQYF	TGTGCCAGCACCCCCCAGGTAGGGTTAAACTACGAGCAGTACTTC
TRBV18	-	-	TRBJ2-7	CASSPLSGASRASYEQYF	TGTGCCAGCTCACCATTGTCAGGGGCGTCGAGGGCCTCCTACGAGCAGTACTTC
TRBV19	-	TRBD1	TRBJ2-5	CASSIKVSRGQGGQETQYF	TGTGCCAGTAGTATAAAGGTTTCCCGAGGACAGGGTGGCCAAGAGACCCAGTACTTC